The clone carrying this T cell receptor (beta chain) has more than one count but fewer than ten. The entry originates in a study of CD8+ T cells in alopecia areata. At the level of the study: Treated patients were dosed with oral tofacitinib, taking 5 to 10 mg twice daily. Tofacitinib treatment spanned 6 to 18 months, with 6 months off drug afterward.

V lost 2 bases and J lost 4, with 13 bases in between. The germline V gene encodes CDR1 SNHLY and CDR2 FYNNEI. The length of the CDR3 is 15 residues. cDNA reverse transcribed from extracted RNA served as the sequencing template. Libraries were prepared by immunoSEQ multiplex PCR; TCRdb keeps only in-frame clonotypes and omits some of them. The data contain 150,000 to 160,000 clones, about 53% of them seen just once; the ten biggest clones take up 19%. The receptor comes from a human donor with alopecia areata. This specimen was CD8+ T cells sorted from blood, taken at week 0. The V gene is TRBV2, the J gene TRBJ2-3, with a possible D match to TRBD2 (6 bases). The CDR3 loop is CASSELVTSSDTQYF. In nucleotides, the CDR3 is TGTGCCAGCAGTGAATTGGTGACTAGTTCAGATACGCAGTATTTT.